The count of the clone carrying this T cell receptor (beta chain) is one. Its antigen is not known. This record comes from a study of a mutant IDH1 vaccine in newly diagnosed glioma. Described time point: week 11, during vaccination. Each vaccine dose was 300 ug of mutant IDH1 20-mer peptide, with topical imiquimod. The CDR3 has 14 amino acids. Germline V CDR1 and CDR2: SNHLY, FYNNEI. The V end lost 5 bases, the J end lost 3 bases, and 12 bases lay between the germline ends. Assay: immunoSEQ multiplex PCR; the TCRdb copy retains only in-frame clones and omits some. The sample includes about 24,000 clones, 70% to 85% seen only once; the top ten take 8% to 8.5%.

The sequenced sample was PBMCs, obtained from a glioma patient whose treatment included an IDH1 peptide vaccine. This TCR was sampled from a man aged 35-49 years with glioma. The rearrangement uses TRBV2 and TRBJ2-3, with a possible D match to TRBD1 (6 bases). For the CDR3, the DNA is TGTGCCAGCAGTTTGGGGGCGAGGACAGATACGCAGTATTTT. Residues: CASSLGARTDTQYF.